This TCR beta chain was captured by sequencing in a study of shared clonotypes between healthy human individuals. The study, taken as a whole, reports: Relative to clonotypes present in all four donors, those not shared had lower generation probabilities. Memory subsets generally showed smaller estimated richness than naive subsets did.

The sample holds a few counts of this clone. What it binds is not known. Memory CD4+ cells were the fraction left after CD45RA+ naive selection. Sequenced by immunoSEQ multiplex PCR; TCRdb stores in-frame clones only, minus some. The table has 1 million to 1.2 million clones, around three quarters seen once. The V end was cut by 7 bases, the J end by 7 bases, with 7 bases between. Per germline, CDR1 MNHNS and CDR2 SASEGT. The CDR3 loop spans 10 amino acids. The chain joins TRBV6-1 to TRBJ1-1; D not certain. The sequence was obtained from a man aged 18 to 29 in good health. Some clones in this sample may be carry-over from other donors' samples. What was sequenced was memory CD4+ T cells from PBMCs. The subset here: CD45RA-negative fraction. Written as DNA, the CDR3 is TGTGCCAGCAACCGGAATGAAGCTTTCTTT. It codes for CASNRNEAFF.